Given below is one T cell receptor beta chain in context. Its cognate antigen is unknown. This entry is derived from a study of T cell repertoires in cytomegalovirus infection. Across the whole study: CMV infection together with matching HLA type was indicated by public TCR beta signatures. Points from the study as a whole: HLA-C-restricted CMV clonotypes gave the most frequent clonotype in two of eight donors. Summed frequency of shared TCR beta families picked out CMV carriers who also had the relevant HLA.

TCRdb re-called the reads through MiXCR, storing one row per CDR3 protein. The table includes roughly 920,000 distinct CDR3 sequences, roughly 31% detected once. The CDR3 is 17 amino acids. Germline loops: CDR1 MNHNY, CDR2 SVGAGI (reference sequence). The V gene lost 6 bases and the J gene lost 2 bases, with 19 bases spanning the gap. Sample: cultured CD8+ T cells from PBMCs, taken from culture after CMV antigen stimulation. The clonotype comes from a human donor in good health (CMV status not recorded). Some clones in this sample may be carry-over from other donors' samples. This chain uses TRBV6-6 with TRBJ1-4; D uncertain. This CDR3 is CASRTESEGFTNEKLFF. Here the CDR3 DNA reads TGTGCCAGCAGAACGGAATCGGAGGGTTTCACTAATGAAAAACTGTTTTTT.